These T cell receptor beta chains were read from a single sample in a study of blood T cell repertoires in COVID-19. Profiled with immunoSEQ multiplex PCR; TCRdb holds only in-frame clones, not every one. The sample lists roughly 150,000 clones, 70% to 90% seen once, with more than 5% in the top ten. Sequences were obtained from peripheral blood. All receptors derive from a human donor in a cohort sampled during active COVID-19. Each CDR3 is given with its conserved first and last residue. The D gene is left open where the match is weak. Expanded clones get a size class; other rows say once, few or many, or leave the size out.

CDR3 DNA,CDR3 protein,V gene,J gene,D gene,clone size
TGTGCCAGCAGTGCCAGGGGGCTCACCGGGGAGCTGTTTTTT,CASSARGLTGELFF,TRBV25-1,TRBJ2-2,TRBD1,once
TGCGCCAGCAGCTTCCAGCGGGCCTACAATGAGCAGTTCTTC,CASSFQRAYNEQFF,TRBV5-1,TRBJ2-1,NA,NA
TGTGCCAGCTCTCGGGATTCGGGTAATTCACCCCTCCACTTT,CASSRDSGNSPLHF,TRBV18,TRBJ1-6,NA,NA
TGTGCCAGTAGTTCCCGGGGCAATGAGCAGTTCTTC,CASSSRGNEQFF,TRBV19,TRBJ2-1,NA,NA
TGCAGCGTCCGGGACAGCACCGGGGAGCTGTTTTTT,CSVRDSTGELFF,TRBV29-1,TRBJ2-2,TRBD1,NA
TGTGCCAGTATCTCGAGAGGGAGCCTCGGTGGCTACACCTTC,CASISRGSLGGYTF,TRBV19,TRBJ1-2,NA,few
TGTGCCAGCAGCTCCCGGGACACAGGTCAGGGCGAGCAGTACTTC,CASSSRDTGQGEQYF,TRBV7-9,TRBJ2-7,NA,once
TGCGCCAGCAGCTTGGTGCTAGCGGGAGGGCGAGCTACTAGCACAGATACGCAGTATTTT,CASSLVLAGGRATSTDTQYF,TRBV5-1,TRBJ2-3,TRBD2,NA
TGTGCCAGCAGCCCCCAAAGCGGGGACGGAACAGATACGCAGTATTTT,CASSPQSGDGTDTQYF,TRBV7-2,TRBJ2-3,TRBD2,NA
TGTGCCAGCAGTTTACGGTCAGGGAAGGGCTCCTACAATGAGCAGTTCTTC,CASSLRSGKGSYNEQFF,TRBV28,TRBJ2-1,NA,NA
TGTGCCAGCAGTCCGACAGATTCTGGTGAAAAACTGTTTTTT,CASSPTDSGEKLFF,TRBV6-5,TRBJ1-4,NA,NA
TGCGCCAGCAGCCGAACGATCGGGAACGGAGCTTTCTTT,CASSRTIGNGAFF,TRBV4-1,TRBJ1-1,NA,NA
TGTGCCAGCAGCTCGGTAGTTCGTGATACGCAGTATTTT,CASSSVVRDTQYF,TRBV7-2,TRBJ2-3,NA,NA
TGTGCCACCAGTGAGCGGTCTTGGGACAGCTACAATGAGCAGTTCTTC,CATSERSWDSYNEQFF,TRBV24-1,TRBJ2-1,TRBD1,NA
TGCAGCGTTTTACGCGCAAGCACAGATACGCAGTATTTT,CSVLRASTDTQYF,TRBV29-1,TRBJ2-3,NA,NA
TGTGCCTGGAGTGTTGGGACAGGGGCCTGGAACACTGAAGCTTTCTTT,CAWSVGTGAWNTEAFF,TRBV30,TRBJ1-1,TRBD1,NA
TGTGCCAGTAACCCTACAGGGTTTACTTACCTTTATAGCAATCAGCCCCAGCATTTT,CASNPTGFTYLYSNQPQHF,TRBV19,TRBJ1-5,NA,NA
TGTGCCAGCAGCAAGACTAGAGGGGACGATGAGCAGTTCTTC,CASSKTRGDDEQFF,TRBV21-1,TRBJ2-1,NA,NA
TGTGCCAGCAGGGTACATACTACCTACGAGCAGTACTTC,CASRVHTTYEQYF,TRBV28,TRBJ2-7,NA,NA
TGCGCCAGCAGCTTGGGACGAACAGGTATCGTCTACGAGCAGTACTTC,CASSLGRTGIVYEQYF,TRBV5-1,TRBJ2-7,NA,NA
TGTGCCAGCAGCGGCGGGGGGGTCGGGAATCAGCCCCAGCATTTT,CASSGGGVGNQPQHF,TRBV7-6,TRBJ1-5,NA,few
TGTGCCAGCAGTTACTCGTTCGGGGGGTCTGGAAATACGCAGTATTTT,CASSYSFGGSGNTQYF,TRBV6-5,TRBJ2-3,TRBD2,NA
TGTGCCAGCAGCCGGGGACAGGGGGCTCTTTACGAGCAGTACTTC,CASSRGQGALYEQYF,TRBV7-8,TRBJ2-7,TRBD1,NA
TGTGCCAGCAGTACCACAGGGGACACTGAAGCTTTCTTT,CASSTTGDTEAFF,TRBV2,TRBJ1-1,TRBD1,NA
TGTGCCAGCAGCTTAAGGGGGACCAACGTCCTGACTTTC,CASSLRGTNVLTF,TRBV7-8,TRBJ2-6,NA,NA
TGCGCCAGCAGGGGGCAGCGCCGTCAAGAGACCCAGTACTTC,CASRGQRRQETQYF,TRBV10-2,TRBJ2-5,NA,NA
TGTGCCAGCAGCCAGGTAGTTCGGCGGGGGGCAGACAATGAGCAGTTCTTC,CASSQVVRRGADNEQFF,TRBV4-2,TRBJ2-1,TRBD2,NA
TGTGCCAGCAGTCCCTCTGTCTGGAGGGCAAACAATGAGCAGTTCTTC,CASSPSVWRANNEQFF,TRBV27,TRBJ2-1,NA,NA
TGCGCCAGCAGCCTGACAGGGGATAATTCACCCCTCCACTTT,CASSLTGDNSPLHF,TRBV5-1,TRBJ1-6,TRBD1,NA
TGTGCCAGCAGCGAGCCGGGACTAGCGGGGGCTAGCACAGATACGCAGTATTTT,CASSEPGLAGASTDTQYF,TRBV7-9,TRBJ2-3,TRBD2,NA
TGTGCCTGGAGCCCCTCAGGACAGCCCTACGAGCAGTACTTC,CAWSPSGQPYEQYF,TRBV30,TRBJ2-7,NA,NA
TGTGCCAGCAGCGTATATCACACCAACACAGATACGCAGTATTTT,CASSVYHTNTDTQYF,TRBV9,TRBJ2-3,NA,NA
TGTGCCAGCAGCTTCCCCGTGGGGGCCAGAGGGTTCTTC,CASSFPVGARGFF,TRBV11-3,TRBJ2-1,NA,NA
TGTGCCAGCAGTGACGGGACTAGGGACTACAATGAGCAGTTCTTC,CASSDGTRDYNEQFF,TRBV27,TRBJ2-1,TRBD2,NA
TGCGCCAGCAGTGAGTATGTGGGGGCATATGGCTACACCTTC,CASSEYVGAYGYTF,TRBV10-2,TRBJ1-2,NA,NA
TGTGCCAGCAGTTATCTCCGGACAGGGGGGTACATTCCAACTAATGAAAAACTGTTTTTT,CASSYLRTGGYIPTNEKLFF,TRBV28,TRBJ1-4,TRBD1,NA
TGTGCCAGCAGCCCAGTGGGGGGAGACGAGACCCAGTACTTC,CASSPVGGDETQYF,TRBV27,TRBJ2-5,NA,NA
TGTGCCAGCAAGGAGGGAGATACGCAGTATTTT,CASKEGDTQYF,TRBV2,TRBJ2-3,NA,few
TGTGCCAGCAGGGGCGGGACCGCCGGGCGCAAAAACATTCAGTACTTC,CASRGGTAGRKNIQYF,TRBV28,TRBJ2-4,NA,NA
TGTGCCAGCAGTTTGGCGACATACACCGGGGAGCTGTTTTTT,CASSLATYTGELFF,TRBV27,TRBJ2-2,NA,NA
TGTGCCAGCAGCTCCCTTCAAGAGACCCAGTACTTC,CASSSLQETQYF,TRBV7-9,TRBJ2-5,NA,NA
TGTGCCAGTAGCCCAGGGGGGACGAACACTGAAGCTTTCTTT,CASSPGGTNTEAFF,TRBV19,TRBJ1-1,TRBD1,NA
TGTGCCAGTAGTATGCCCCGGGCTAGCGGGAGGGGGGAGACCCAGTACTTC,CASSMPRASGRGETQYF,TRBV19,TRBJ2-5,TRBD2,NA
TGTGCCAGCAGTACGGACAGGGGGCGCGGCAATCAGCCCCAGCATTTT,CASSTDRGRGNQPQHF,TRBV28,TRBJ1-5,TRBD1,NA
TGCGCCAGCAGCCCCGCGTACACAGATACGCAGTATTTT,CASSPAYTDTQYF,TRBV5-1,TRBJ2-3,NA,NA
TGCGCCAGCAGTGATTTCAGGGGGTCCTACAATGAGCAGTTCTTC,CASSDFRGSYNEQFF,TRBV10-1,TRBJ2-1,TRBD1,NA
TGTGCCAGCACAAATATGAGCAACTATGGCTACACCTTC,CASTNMSNYGYTF,TRBV12-3/TRBV12-4,TRBJ1-2,NA,NA
TGTGCCACCAGAAGACAGGGGCCCTACCCCATTCAGTACTTC,CATRRQGPYPIQYF,TRBV15,TRBJ2-4,TRBD1,NA
TGTGCCAGCAGTGTTATGGGCCATAGCAATCAGCCCCAGCATTTT,CASSVMGHSNQPQHF,TRBV2,TRBJ1-5,NA,NA